What follows are 13 T cell receptor beta chains derived from one specimen sequenced in a study of immune heterogeneity within non-small cell lung tumors. Multiplex PCR relied on 32 V and 13 J primers to amplify TCR beta CDR3. MiXCR was run by TCRdb on the multiplex PCR reads, yielding one entry per CDR3 protein. Of some 10,000 distinct CDR3 sequences listed, 30% to 35% are singletons. The template consisted of bulk tumor genomic DNA, with 600 ng used per sample. Several spatially distant biopsies were obtained per primary tumor intraoperatively. The study enrolled patients with untreated, newly diagnosed non-small cell lung cancer who underwent curative surgery. The sequencing input was lung tumor tissue. The receptors here all came from a man aged 60-69 years with non-small cell lung cancer.

This clonotype qualifies as medium-sized. The rearrangement links TRBV20-1 to TRBJ1-3; the D gene is possibly TRBD1 (5 bases). Germline CDR1 and CDR2: DFQATT and SNEGSKA (reference sequence). Deletions cut 6 bases from V and 0 bases from J, with 9 bases between. This CDR3 contains 13 residues. Here the CDR3 DNA reads TGCAGTGCCCGACAGTTCTCTGGAAACACCATATATTTT. Its translation: CSARQFSGNTIYF.

This clonotype qualifies as medium-sized. The junction shows a germline mismatch at one end, possibly a read error. The gene calls are TRBV7-7 and TRBJ2-2; 11 bases line up with TRBD1. CDR1 and CDR2 (germline): SSHAT, FNYEAQ (reference sequence). The CDR3 runs 14 residues. The DNA of the CDR3 is TGTGCTAGCAGCTGGGACAGGGGGACCGGGGAGCTGTTTTTT. Its protein is CASSWDRGTGELFF.

This clonotype was detected many times. The chain is built from TRBV4-3 and TRBJ1-1; tentative D call: TRBD1 (5 bases). The CDR3 extends over 16 amino acids. Germline V gene data show CDR1 as LGHNA and CDR2 as YSLEER. V was cut by 0 bases and J by 4 bases, with 15 bases left in between. CDR3 amino acids: CASSQEGTGRGTEAFF. The CDR3, as DNA: TGCGCCAGCAGCCAAGAAGGAACAGGCAGAGGCACTGAAGCTTTCTTT.

In this sample, this clonotype turned up once. A single base separates this from a much larger clone, so it may be a read error. The conserved final phenylalanine or tryptophan is absent from the CDR3, which likely points to a read error. The chain employs TRBV6-2 or TRBV6-3 and TRBJ2-1; D is unclear. The germline V gene encodes CDR1 MNHEY and CDR2 SVGEGT. CDR3 length: 8 amino acids. The CDR3 DNA reads as TGTGCACGCCATGAGCAGTTCTCC. Protein product: CARHEQFS.

This clonotype was observed many times. This chain connects TRBV7-9 to TRBJ2-2; TRBD2 might be the D (6 bases). The germline V gene has CDR1 SEHNR and CDR2 FQNEAQ (reference sequence). V was shortened by 3 bases and J by 6 bases, with 17 bases between the two germline ends. The CDR3 has 16 amino acids. Here the CDR3 reads CASSFFSGQWAGELFF. DNA of the CDR3: TGTGCCAGCAGCTTTTTCAGCGGGCAGTGGGCCGGGGAGCTGTTTTTT.

This clonotype is labeled as large. The rearrangement uses TRBV28 and TRBJ1-6, with a possible D match to TRBD1 (5 bases). Trimming shortened V by 5 bases and J by 9 bases, and 38 bases separated the two germline ends. This CDR3 spans 22 amino acids. CDR1 and CDR2 (germline): MDHEN, SYDVKM. For the CDR3, the DNA is TGTGCCAGCAGTCCCCACACTCTTATCAGGGTCATAGCTACCCTCGAACGTTCACCCCTCCACTTT. As protein: CASSPHTLIRVIATLERSPLHF.

As DNA, the CDR3 is TGCAGTGCTAGGGGGCAGTATAGCAATCAGCCCCAGCATTTT. It codes for CSARGQYSNQPQHF. The chain couples TRBV20-1 to TRBJ1-5; tentative D call: TRBD1 (5 bases). The CDR3 totals 14 residues. The V gene lost 3 bases and the J gene lost 0 bases, with 9 bases spanning the gap. Germline values: CDR1 DFQATT, CDR2 SNEGSKA (reference sequence).

In this sample, this clonotype is large (0.1 to 1%). The J gene is TRBJ2-5, the V gene TRBV27, with D perhaps being TRBD1 or TRBD2 (5 bases each). Germline V gene data show CDR1 as MNHEY and CDR2 as SMNVEV (reference sequence). The V end was cut by 5 bases, the J end by 6 bases, with 16 bases between. The CDR3 is 14 amino acids. The CDR3 DNA sequence: TGTGCCAGCAGTCCAAGGGACCACCCTCAGACCCAGTACTTC. This encodes CASSPRDHPQTQYF.

This clonotype was counted ten times or more. This chain links TRBV4-2 with TRBJ1-2; D is unresolved. Trimming removed 0 bases from V and 7 bases from J, with 9 bases in between. The germline gives CDR1 LGHNA, CDR2 YNFKEQ. This CDR3 comprises 13 residues. CDR3 DNA: TGTGCCAGCAGCCAAGAAGGAATCGTTGGCTACACCTTC. It encodes CASSQEGIVGYTF.

At least ten counts were recorded for this clonotype. The rearrangement links TRBV12-5 to TRBJ2-5; D remains ambiguous. V was clipped by 6 bases and J by 10 bases, with 12 bases between them. The CDR3 length is 11 residues. The germline V gene has CDR1 LGHNT and CDR2 FRNRAP. CDR3 sequence reads: CASGVGPDQYF. Here the CDR3 DNA reads TGTGCTAGTGGCGTCGGACCCGACCAGTACTTC. Full variable domain (rest looked up from reference TRBV12-5 and TRBJ2-5): DARVTQTPRHKVTEMGQEVTMRCQPILGHNTVFWYRQTMMQGLELLAYFRNRAPLDDSGMPKDRFSAEMPDATLATLKIQPSEPRDSAVYFCASGVGPDQYFGPGTRLLVL.

This chain joins TRBV19 and TRBJ1-2, with D unclear. The CDR3 covers 13 residues. The germline gives CDR1 LNHDA, CDR2 SQIVND (reference sequence). V lost 7 bases, J lost 6 bases, and 15 bases lay in between. CDR3 region: CASTSDPLDGYTF. The CDR3 nucleotides read TGTGCCAGTACCTCCGACCCGTTGGATGGCTACACCTTC.

This clonotype was recorded once. Here the CDR3 reads CASGTGTNIYF. CDR3 nucleotide sequence: TGTGCTTCCGGCACCGGGACAAACATATATTTT. This chain links TRBV28 with TRBJ1-3; D may be TRBD1 (6 bases). Germline CDR1 and CDR2: MDHEN and SYDVKM. This CDR3 comprises 11 residues.

This clonotype was detected many times. The J gene is TRBJ2-7, the V gene TRBV7-9; the D is unclear. The CDR3 consists of 16 residues. Germline V gives CDR1 SEHNR, CDR2 FQNEAQ (reference sequence). Trimming cost V 5 bases and J 2 bases, with 19 bases left between them. CDR3 protein: CASSPTTQSGAYEQYF. DNA for the CDR3: TGTGCCAGCAGCCCCACCACTCAGAGTGGAGCCTACGAGCAGTACTTC.